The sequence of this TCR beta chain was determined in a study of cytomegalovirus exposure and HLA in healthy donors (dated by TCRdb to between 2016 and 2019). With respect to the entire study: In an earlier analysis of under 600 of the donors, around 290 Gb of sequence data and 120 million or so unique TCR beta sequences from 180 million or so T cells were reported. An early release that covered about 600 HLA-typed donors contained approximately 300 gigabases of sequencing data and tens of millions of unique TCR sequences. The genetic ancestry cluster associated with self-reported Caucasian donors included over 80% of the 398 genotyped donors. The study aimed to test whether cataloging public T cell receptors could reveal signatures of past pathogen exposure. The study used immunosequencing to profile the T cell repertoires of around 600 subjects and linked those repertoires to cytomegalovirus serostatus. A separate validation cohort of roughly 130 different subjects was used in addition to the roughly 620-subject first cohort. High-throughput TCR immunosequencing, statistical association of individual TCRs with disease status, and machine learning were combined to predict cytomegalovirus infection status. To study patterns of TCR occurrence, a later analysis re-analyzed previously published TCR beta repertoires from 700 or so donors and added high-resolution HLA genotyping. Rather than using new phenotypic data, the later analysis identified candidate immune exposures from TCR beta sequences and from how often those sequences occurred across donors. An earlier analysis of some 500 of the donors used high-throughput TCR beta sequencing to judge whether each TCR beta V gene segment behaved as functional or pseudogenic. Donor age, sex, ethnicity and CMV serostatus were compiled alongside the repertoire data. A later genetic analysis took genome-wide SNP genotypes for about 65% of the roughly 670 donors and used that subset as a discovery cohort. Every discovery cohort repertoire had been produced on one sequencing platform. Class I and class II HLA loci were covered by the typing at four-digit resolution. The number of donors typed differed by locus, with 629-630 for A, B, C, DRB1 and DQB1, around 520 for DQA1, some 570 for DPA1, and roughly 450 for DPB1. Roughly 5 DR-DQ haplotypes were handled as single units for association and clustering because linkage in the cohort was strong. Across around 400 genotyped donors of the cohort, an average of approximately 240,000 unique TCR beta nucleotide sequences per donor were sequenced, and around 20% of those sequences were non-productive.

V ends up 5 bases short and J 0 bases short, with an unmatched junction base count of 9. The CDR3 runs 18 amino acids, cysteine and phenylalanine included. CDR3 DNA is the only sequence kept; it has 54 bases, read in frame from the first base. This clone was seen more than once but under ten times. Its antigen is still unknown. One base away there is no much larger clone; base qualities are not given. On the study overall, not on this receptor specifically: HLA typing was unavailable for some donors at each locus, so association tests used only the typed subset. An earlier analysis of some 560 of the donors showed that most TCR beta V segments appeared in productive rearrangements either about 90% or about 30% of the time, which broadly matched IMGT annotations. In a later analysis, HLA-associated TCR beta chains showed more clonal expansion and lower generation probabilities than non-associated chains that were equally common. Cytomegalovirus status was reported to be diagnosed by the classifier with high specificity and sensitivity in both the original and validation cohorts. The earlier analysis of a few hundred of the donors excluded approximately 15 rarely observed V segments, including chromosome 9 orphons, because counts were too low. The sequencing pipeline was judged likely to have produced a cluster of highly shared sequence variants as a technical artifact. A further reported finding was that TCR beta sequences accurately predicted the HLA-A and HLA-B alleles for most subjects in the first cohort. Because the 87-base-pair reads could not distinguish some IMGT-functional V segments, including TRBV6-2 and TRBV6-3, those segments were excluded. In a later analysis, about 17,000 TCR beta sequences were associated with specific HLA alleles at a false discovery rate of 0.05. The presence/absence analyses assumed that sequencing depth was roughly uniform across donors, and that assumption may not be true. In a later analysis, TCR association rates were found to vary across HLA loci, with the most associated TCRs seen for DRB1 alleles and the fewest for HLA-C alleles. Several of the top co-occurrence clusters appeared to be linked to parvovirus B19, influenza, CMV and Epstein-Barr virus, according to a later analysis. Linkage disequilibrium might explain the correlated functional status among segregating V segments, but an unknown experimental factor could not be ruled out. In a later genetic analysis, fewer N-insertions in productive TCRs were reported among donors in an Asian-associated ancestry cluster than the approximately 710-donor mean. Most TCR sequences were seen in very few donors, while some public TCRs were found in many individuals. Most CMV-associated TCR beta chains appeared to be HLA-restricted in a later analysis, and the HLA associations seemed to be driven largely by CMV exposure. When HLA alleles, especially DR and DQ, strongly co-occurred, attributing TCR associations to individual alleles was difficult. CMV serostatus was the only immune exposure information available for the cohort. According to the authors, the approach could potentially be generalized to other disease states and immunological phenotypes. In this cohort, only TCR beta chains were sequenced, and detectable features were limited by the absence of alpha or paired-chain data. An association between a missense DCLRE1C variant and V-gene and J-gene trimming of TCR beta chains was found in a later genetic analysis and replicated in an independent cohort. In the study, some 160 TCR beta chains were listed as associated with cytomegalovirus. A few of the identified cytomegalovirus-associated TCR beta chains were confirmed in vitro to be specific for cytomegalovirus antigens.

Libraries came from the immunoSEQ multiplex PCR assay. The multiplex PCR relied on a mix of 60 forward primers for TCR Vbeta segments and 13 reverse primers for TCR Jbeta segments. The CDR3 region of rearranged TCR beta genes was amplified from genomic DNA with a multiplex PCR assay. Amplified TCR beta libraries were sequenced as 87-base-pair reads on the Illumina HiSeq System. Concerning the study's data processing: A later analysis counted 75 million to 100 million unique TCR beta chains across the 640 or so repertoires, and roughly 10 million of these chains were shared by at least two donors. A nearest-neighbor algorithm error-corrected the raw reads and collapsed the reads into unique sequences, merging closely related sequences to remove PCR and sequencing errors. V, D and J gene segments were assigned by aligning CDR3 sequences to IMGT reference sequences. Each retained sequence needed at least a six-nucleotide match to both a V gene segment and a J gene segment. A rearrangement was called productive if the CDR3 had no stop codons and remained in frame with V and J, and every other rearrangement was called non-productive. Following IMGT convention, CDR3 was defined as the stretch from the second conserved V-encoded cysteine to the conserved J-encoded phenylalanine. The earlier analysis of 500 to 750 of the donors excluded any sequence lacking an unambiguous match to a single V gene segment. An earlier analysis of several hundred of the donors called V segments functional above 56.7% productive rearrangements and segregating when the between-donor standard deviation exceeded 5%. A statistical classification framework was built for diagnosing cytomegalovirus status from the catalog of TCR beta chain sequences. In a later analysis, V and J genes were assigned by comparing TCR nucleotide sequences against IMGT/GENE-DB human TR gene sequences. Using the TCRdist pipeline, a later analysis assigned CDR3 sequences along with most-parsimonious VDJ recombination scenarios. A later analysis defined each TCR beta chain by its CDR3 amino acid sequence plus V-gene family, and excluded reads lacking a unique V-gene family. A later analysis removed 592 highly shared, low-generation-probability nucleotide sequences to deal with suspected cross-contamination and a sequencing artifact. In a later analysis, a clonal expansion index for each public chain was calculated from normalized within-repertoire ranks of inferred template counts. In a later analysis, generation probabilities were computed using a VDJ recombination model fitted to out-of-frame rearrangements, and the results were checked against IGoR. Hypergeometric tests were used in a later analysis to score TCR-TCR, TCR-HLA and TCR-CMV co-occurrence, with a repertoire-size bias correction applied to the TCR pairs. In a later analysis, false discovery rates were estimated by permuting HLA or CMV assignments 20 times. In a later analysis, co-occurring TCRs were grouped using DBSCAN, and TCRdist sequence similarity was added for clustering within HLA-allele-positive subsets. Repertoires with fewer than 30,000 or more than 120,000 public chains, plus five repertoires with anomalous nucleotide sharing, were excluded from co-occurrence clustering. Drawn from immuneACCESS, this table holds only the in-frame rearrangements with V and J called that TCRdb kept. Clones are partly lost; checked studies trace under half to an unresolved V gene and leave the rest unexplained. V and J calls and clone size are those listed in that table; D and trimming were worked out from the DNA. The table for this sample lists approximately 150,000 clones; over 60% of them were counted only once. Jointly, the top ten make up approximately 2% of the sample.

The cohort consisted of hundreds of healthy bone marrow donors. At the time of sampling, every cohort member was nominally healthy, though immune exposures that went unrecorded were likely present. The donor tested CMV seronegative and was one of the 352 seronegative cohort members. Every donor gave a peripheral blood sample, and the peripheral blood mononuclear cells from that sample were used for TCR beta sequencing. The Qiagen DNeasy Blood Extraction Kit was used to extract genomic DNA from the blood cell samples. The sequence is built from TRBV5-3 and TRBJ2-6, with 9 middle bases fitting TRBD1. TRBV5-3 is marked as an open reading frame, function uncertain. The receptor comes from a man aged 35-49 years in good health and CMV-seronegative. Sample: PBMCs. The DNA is TGTGCCAGAAGGTTACAGGGGGCCTTAAGCTCTGGGGCCAACGTCCTGACTTTC. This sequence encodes CARRLQGALSSGANVLTF.